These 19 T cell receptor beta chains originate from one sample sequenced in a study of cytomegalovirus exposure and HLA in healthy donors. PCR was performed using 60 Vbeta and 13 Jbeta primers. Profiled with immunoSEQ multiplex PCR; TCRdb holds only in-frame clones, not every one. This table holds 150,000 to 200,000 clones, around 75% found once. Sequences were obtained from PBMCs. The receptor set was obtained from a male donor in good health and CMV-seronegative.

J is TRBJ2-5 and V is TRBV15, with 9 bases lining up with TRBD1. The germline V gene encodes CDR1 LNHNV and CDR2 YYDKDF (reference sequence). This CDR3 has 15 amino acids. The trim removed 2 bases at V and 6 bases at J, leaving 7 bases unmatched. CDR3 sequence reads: CATSRNRGQGQTQYF. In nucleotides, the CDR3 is TGTGCCACCAGCAGAAACCGGGGACAGGGCCAGACCCAGTACTTC. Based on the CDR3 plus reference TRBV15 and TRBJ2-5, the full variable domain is DAMVIQNPRYQVTQFGKPVTLSCSQTLNHNVMYWYQQKSSQAPKLLFHYYDKDFNNEADTPDNFQSRRPNTSFCFLDIRSPGLGDTAMYLCATSRNRGQGQTQYFGPGTRLLVL.

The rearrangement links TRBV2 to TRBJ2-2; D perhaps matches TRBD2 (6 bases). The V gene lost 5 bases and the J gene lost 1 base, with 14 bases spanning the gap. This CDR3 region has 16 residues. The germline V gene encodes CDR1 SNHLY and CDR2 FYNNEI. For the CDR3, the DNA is TGTGCCAGCAGTTTCGAGCGGGCGGGGAACACCGGGGAGCTGTTTTTT. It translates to CASSFERAGNTGELFF.

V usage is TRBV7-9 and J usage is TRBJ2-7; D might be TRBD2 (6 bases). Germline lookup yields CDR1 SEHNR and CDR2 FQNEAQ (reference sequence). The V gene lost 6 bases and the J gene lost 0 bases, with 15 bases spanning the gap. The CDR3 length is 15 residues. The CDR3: CASSSMRESSYEQYF. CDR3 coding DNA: TGTGCCAGCAGTTCAATGCGGGAAAGCTCCTACGAGCAGTACTTC.

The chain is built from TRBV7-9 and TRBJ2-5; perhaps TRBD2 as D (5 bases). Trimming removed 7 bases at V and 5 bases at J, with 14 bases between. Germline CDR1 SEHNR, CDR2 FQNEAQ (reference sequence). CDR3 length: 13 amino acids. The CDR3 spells CASILGSGETQYF. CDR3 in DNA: TGTGCCAGCATCCTAGGATCGGGGGAGACCCAGTACTTC.

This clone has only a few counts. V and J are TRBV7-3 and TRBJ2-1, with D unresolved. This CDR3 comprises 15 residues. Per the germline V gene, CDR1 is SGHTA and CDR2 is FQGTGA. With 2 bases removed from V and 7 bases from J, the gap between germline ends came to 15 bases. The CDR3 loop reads CASSLSRAISNEQFF. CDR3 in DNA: TGTGCCAGCAGCTTATCGCGAGCCATTTCGAATGAGCAGTTCTTC.

The CDR3 DNA follows: TGCAGCGTCGACGGGTACGGGGGGAGCTACGAGCAGTACTTC. Its translation is CSVDGYGGSYEQYF. The rearrangement joins TRBV29-1 to TRBJ2-7, with 7 bases matching TRBD2. Germline CDR1 SQVTM, CDR2 ANQGSEA. Trimming took 6 bases from V and 3 from J; bases not matched to a gene: 11. The CDR3 spans 14 residues.

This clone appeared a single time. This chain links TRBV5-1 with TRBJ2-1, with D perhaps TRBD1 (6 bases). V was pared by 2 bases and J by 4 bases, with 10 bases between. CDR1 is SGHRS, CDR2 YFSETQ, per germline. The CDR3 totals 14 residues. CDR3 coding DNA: TGCGCCAGCAGCTTCCAGGGGATATACAATGAGCAGTTCTTC. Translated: CASSFQGIYNEQFF.

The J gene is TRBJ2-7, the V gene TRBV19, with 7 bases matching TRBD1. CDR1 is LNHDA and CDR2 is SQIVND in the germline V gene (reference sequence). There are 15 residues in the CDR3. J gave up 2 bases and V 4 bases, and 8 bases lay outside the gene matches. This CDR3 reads CASSTRGTVAYEQYF. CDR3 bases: TGTGCCAGTAGTACGAGGGGGACAGTGGCCTACGAGCAGTACTTC.

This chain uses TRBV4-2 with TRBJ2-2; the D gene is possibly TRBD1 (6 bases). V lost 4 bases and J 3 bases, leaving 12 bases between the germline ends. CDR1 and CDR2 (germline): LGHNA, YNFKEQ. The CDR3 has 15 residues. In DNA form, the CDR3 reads TGTGCCAGCAGCCGCGGACAGTCAGACACCGGGGAGCTGTTTTTT. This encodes CASSRGQSDTGELFF.

The CDR3 sequence is CASSLETGQNEQYF. CDR3 nucleotides: TGCGCCAGCAGCTTGGAGACAGGTCAAAACGAGCAGTACTTC. The gene calls are TRBV5-1 and TRBJ2-7, with D perhaps matching TRBD1 (6 bases). Trimming left V 0 bases short and J 5 bases short, with 12 bases between. Germline lookup yields CDR1 SGHRS and CDR2 YFSETQ. The CDR3 is 14 residues long. Using reference TRBV5-1 and TRBJ2-7 for the parts outside the CDR3, the full variable domain is KAGVTQTPRYLIKTRGQQVTLSCSPISGHRSVSWYQQTPGQGLQFLFEYFSETQRNKGNFPGRFSGRQFSNSRSEMNVSTLELGDSALYLCASSLETGQNEQYFGPGTRLTVT.

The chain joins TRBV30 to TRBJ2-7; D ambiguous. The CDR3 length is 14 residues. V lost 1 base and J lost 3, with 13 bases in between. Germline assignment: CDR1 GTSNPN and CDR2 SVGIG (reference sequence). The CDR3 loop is CAWSGRERYYEQYF. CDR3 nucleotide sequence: TGTGCCTGGAGTGGAAGAGAGAGGTACTACGAGCAGTACTTC.

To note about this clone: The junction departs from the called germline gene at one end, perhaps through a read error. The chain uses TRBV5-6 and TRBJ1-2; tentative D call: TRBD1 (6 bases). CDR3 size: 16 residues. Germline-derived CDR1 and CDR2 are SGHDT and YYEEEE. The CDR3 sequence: CASSWLKGGHYYGHTF. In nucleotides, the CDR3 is TGTGCCAGCAGCTGGCTAAAGGGGGGGCATTACTATGGCCACACCTTC.

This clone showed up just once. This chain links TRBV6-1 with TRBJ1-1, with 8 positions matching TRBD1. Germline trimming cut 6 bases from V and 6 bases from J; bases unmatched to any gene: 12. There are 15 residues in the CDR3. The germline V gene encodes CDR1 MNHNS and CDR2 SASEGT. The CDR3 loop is CASRLGQGETAEAFF. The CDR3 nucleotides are TGTGCCAGCAGGCTCGGACAGGGAGAGACCGCTGAAGCTTTCTTT.

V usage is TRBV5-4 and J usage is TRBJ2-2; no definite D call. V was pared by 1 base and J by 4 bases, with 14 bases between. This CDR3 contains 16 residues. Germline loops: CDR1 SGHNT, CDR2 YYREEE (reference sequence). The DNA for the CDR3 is TGTGCCAGCAGCTTGACTAAGAATGTGGGCACCGGGGAGCTGTTTTTT. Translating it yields CASSLTKNVGTGELFF.

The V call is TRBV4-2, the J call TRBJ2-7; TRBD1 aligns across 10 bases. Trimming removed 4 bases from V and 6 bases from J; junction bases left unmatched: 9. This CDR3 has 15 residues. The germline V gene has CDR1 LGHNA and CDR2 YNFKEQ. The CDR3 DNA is TGTGCCAGCAGCCCGACCGGGACAGGGGTTTCCGAGCAGTACTTC. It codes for CASSPTGTGVSEQYF.

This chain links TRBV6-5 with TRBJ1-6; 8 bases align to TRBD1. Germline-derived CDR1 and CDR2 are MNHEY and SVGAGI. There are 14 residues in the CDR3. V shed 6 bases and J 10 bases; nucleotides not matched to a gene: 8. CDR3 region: CASSPQGGGSPLHF. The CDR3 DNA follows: TGTGCCAGCAGCCCACAGGGGGGAGGCTCACCCCTCCACTTT.

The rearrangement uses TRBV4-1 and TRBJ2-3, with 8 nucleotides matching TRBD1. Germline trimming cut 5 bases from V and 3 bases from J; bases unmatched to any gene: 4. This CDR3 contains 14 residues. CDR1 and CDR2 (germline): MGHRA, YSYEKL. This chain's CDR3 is CASSSWTGTDTQYF. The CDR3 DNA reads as TGCGCCAGCAGCTCCTGGACAGGGACAGATACGCAGTATTTT.

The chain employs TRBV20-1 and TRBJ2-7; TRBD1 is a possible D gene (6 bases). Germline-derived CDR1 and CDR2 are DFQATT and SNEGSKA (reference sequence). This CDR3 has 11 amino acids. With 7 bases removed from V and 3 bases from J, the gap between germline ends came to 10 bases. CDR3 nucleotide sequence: TGCAGTGTCCCACAGGGCTACGAGCAGTACTTC. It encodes CSVPQGYEQYF.

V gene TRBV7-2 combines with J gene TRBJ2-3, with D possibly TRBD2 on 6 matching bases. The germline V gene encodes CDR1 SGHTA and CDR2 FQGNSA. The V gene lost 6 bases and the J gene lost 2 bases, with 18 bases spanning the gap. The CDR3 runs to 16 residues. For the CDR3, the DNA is TGTGCCAGCAGGGCCCAGATAGCGGCCGCCACAGATACGCAGTATTTT. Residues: CASRAQIAAATDTQYF.